One and the same sample provided the 31 T cell receptor beta chains below, sequenced in a study of blood T cell repertoires in COVID-19. Clones were sequenced by immunoSEQ multiplex PCR, and TCRdb holds only the in-frame ones, with some missing. The table records 430,000 or so clones, approximately 91% of them present only once. Source material: PBMCs or T cells enriched from blood (not recorded which). The receptors shown here come from a woman aged 18-30 years who had been exposed to COVID-19.

The chain couples TRBV3-1 (or the pseudogene TRBV3-2) to TRBJ2-7; tentative D call: TRBD2 (5 bases). Germline CDR1 LGHDT, CDR2 YNNKEL (reference sequence). V lost 5 bases and J lost 0, with 11 bases in between. The CDR3 covers 14 residues. This CDR3 is CASSAGGSSYEQYF. In DNA, the CDR3 is TGTGCCAGCAGCGCGGGCGGTTCCTCCTACGAGCAGTACTTC.

The gene calls are TRBV5-6 and TRBJ2-7, with D perhaps matching TRBD1 (5 bases). CDR1 and CDR2 (germline): SGHDT, YYEEEE. V lost 0 bases and J lost 2, with 9 bases in between. The CDR3 extends over 14 amino acids. CDR3 region: CASSLVRQPYEQYF. CDR3 nucleotide sequence: TGTGCCAGCAGCTTGGTGCGACAGCCCTACGAGCAGTACTTC.

V usage is TRBV10-3 and J usage is TRBJ2-5, with TRBD2 matching over 7 bases. This CDR3 has 13 residues. Germline V gene data show CDR1 as ENHRY and CDR2 as SYGVKD. J was trimmed by 4 bases and V by 4 bases; bases with no gene match: 3. In nucleotides, the CDR3 is TGTGCCATCAGTGGGGCGGGAGCAGAGACCCAGTACTTC. Translation gives CAISGAGAETQYF.

This sequence joins TRBV28 and TRBJ2-3, with 7 positions matching TRBD2. The CDR3 extends over 15 amino acids. J gave up 5 bases and V 4 bases, and 9 bases lay outside the gene matches. The germline V gene encodes CDR1 MDHEN and CDR2 SYDVKM. CDR3 DNA: TGTGCCAGCAGTTATCTGGCGGGGGTTGTAGATACGCAGTATTTT. Its protein is CASSYLAGVVDTQYF.

The chain links TRBV27 to TRBJ1-5; 8 nucleotides agree with TRBD1. The CDR3 spans 13 residues. The germline CDR1 and CDR2 sequences are MNHEY and SMNVEV (reference sequence). V shed 10 bases and J 5 bases; nucleotides not matched to a gene: 7. CDR3 DNA sequence: TGTGCCACCTCTACGGACAGGGATCAGCCCCAGCATTTT. This encodes CATSTDRDQPQHF.

This clone is a singleton in its sample. The gene calls are TRBV19 and TRBJ1-2, with a possible D match to TRBD1 (6 bases). Trimming pared 10 bases from V and 3 bases from J, leaving 12 bases between. The CDR3 has 12 residues. Per the germline V gene, CDR1 is LNHDA and CDR2 is SQIVND (reference sequence). The CDR3 coding sequence is TGTGCCACCCGGGGGGGCTACTATGGCTACACCTTC. The encoded protein is CATRGGYYGYTF.

In DNA, the CDR3 is TGCAGCGCGAAGAAGACTGAGCTATCCGGGGAGCTGTTTTTT. Its translation: CSAKKTELSGELFF. This chain connects TRBV29-1 to TRBJ2-2; D uncertain. V was clipped by 7 bases and J by 6 bases, with 18 bases between them. This CDR3 region has 14 residues. Looked up from germline, CDR1 is SQVTM and CDR2 is ANQGSEA.

This chain connects TRBV10-3 to TRBJ1-5; no reliable D call. Germline V gene lookup returns CDR1 ENHRY and CDR2 SYGVKD. V gave up 0 bases and J gave up 10 bases, with 13 bases separating them. There are 14 residues in the CDR3. Here the CDR3 reads CAISESGGQVPQHF. The DNA of the CDR3 is TGTGCCATCAGTGAGTCGGGAGGGCAGGTCCCCCAGCATTTT.

The J gene is TRBJ2-2, the V gene TRBV28; D possibly corresponds to TRBD1 (5 bases). CDR3 length: 16 amino acids. The V and J ends lost 4 bases and 0 bases respectively, with 12 bases between them. CDR1 is MDHEN, CDR2 SYDVKM, per germline. The CDR3 region has the DNA TGTGCCAGCAGTTCATACGACAGCGCGAACACCGGGGAGCTGTTTTTT. Its protein product is CASSSYDSANTGELFF.

The chain employs TRBV4-1 and TRBJ2-7, with 8 nucleotides matching TRBD2. Germline CDR1 reads MGHRA; CDR2 reads YSYEKL. This CDR3 has 15 residues. V lost 4 bases to trimming and J lost 1 base; unmatched junction nucleotides: 6. The CDR3 bases are TGCGCCAGCAGCCGCAGCGGGAGTGGGTCCTACGAGCAGTACTTC. Translated: CASSRSGSGSYEQYF.

The gene calls are TRBV19 and TRBJ2-5; D is undetermined. This CDR3 comprises 13 residues. The germline V gene encodes CDR1 LNHDA and CDR2 SQIVND (reference sequence). V was cut by 2 bases and J by 0 bases, with 4 bases left in between. CDR3 loop: CASSISDQETQYF. The CDR3 bases are TGTGCCAGTAGTATATCAGACCAAGAGACCCAGTACTTC.

As concerns this clone: Other nucleotide sequences from this sample produce the same CDR3. The J gene is TRBJ2-1, the V gene TRBV27; 13 nucleotides align to TRBD2. V lost 6 bases, J lost 6 bases, and 2 bases stayed unmatched. There are 14 residues in the CDR3. CDR1 MNHEY and CDR2 SMNVEV come from the germline V gene (reference sequence). The CDR3 protein is CASSTSGRANEQFF. DNA for the CDR3: TGTGCCAGCAGCACTAGCGGGAGGGCCAATGAGCAGTTCTTC.

With respect to this clone: Its ends do not fully match the called genes, so a read error is possible. This rearrangement joins TRBV28 to TRBJ2-1, with D unclear. The germline V gene has CDR1 MDHEN and CDR2 SYDVKM. The CDR3 contains 11 residues. In DNA form, the CDR3 reads TGTGCCAGTCCTTCCTCCAATGAGCAGTTCTTC. It yields the protein CASPSSNEQFF.

The rearrangement joins TRBV6-5 to TRBJ2-3, with 11 bases identical to TRBD2. This CDR3 comprises 16 residues. CDR1 is MNHEY, CDR2 SVGAGI, per germline. J lost 9 bases, V lost 4 bases, and 12 bases had no gene match. CDR3 nucleotide sequence: TGTGCCAGCAGTTCCCCCGGGACTAGCGGCCGGAGGACGCAGTATTTT. As protein: CASSSPGTSGRRTQYF.

This chain joins TRBV7-2 and TRBJ1-4; D may be TRBD1 (5 bases). This CDR3 has 13 amino acids. Germline CDR1 is SGHTA and CDR2 is FQGNSA. V gave up 3 bases and J gave up 8 bases, with 10 bases separating them. In nucleotides, the CDR3 is TGTGCCAGCAGCTTGCGACAGCGAGAAAAACTGTTTTTT. Translating gives CASSLRQREKLFF.

The chain joins TRBV6-5 to TRBJ1-1, with D possibly matching TRBD1 (5 bases). The ends were cut back, 6 bases at V and 4 bases at J, with 12 bases in the middle. The CDR3 has 13 residues. CDR1 is MNHEY, CDR2 SVGAGI, per germline. CDR3 sequence reads: CASRDSGGTEAFF. CDR3 DNA: TGTGCCAGCAGGGATTCGGGGGGCACTGAAGCTTTCTTT.

The CDR3 loop is CASSSSGRNTGELFF. CDR3 bases: TGTGCCAGCAGCTCTAGCGGGAGGAACACCGGGGAGCTGTTTTTT. The gene calls are TRBV7-9 and TRBJ2-2, with 10 bases lining up with TRBD2. CDR1 and CDR2 (germline): SEHNR, FQNEAQ (reference sequence). There are 15 residues in the CDR3. Losses at the gene ends were 4 bases for V and 1 base for J; bases not matched to a gene: 0.

This clone was counted once. The V call is TRBV9, the J call TRBJ2-6, with 7 bases fitting TRBD1. V trimming: 3 bases; J trimming: 4 bases; junction bases outside the gene matches: 10. This CDR3 region has 17 residues. Germline CDR1 reads SGDLS; CDR2 reads YYNGEE. The CDR3 here is CASSGAGGQSGANVLTF. DNA for the CDR3: TGTGCCAGCAGCGGCGCAGGGGGACAAAGCGGGGCCAACGTCCTGACTTTC.

This chain links TRBV9 with TRBJ1-2, with 9 bases that match TRBD1. CDR3 length: 15 residues. J was trimmed by 4 bases and V by 7 bases; bases with no gene match: 11. In germline, CDR1 is SGDLS, CDR2 YYNGEE. DNA of the CDR3: TGTGCCAGCCACGCAGGGACAGGGACCTTCTATGGCTACACCTTC. This codes for CASHAGTGTFYGYTF.

The chain uses TRBV15 and TRBJ2-1; TRBD1 agrees at 12 bases. Trimming at V came to 4 bases and at J to 2 bases, leaving 3 bases not matched to a gene. The germline V gene encodes CDR1 LNHNV and CDR2 YYDKDF (reference sequence). This CDR3 region has 16 residues. The CDR3 DNA reads TGTGCCACCAGCACGGGGACAGGGGGCGCCTACAATGAGCAGTTCTTC. This translates into CATSTGTGGAYNEQFF. Supplemented by reference TRBV15 and TRBJ2-1, the full variable domain reads DAMVIQNPRYQVTQFGKPVTLSCSQTLNHNVMYWYQQKSSQAPKLLFHYYDKDFNNEADTPDNFQSRRPNTSFCFLDIRSPGLGDTAMYLCATSTGTGGAYNEQFFGPGTRLTVL.

The rearrangement links TRBV6-5 to TRBJ1-6; D gene unclear. The CDR3 extends over 12 amino acids. Germline V CDR1 and CDR2: MNHEY, SVGAGI. Trimming took 3 bases from V and 13 from J, leaving 10 bases between them. The CDR3 loop is CASSYIGNPLHF. CDR3 nucleotide sequence: TGTGCCAGCAGTTATATCGGTAATCCCCTCCACTTT.

CDR3 amino acids: CASRQGQGNEQFF. In nucleotides, the CDR3 is TGTGCCAGCAGACAGGGACAGGGCAATGAGCAGTTCTTC. The rearrangement links TRBV7-2 to TRBJ2-1; 9 nucleotides align to TRBD1. V shed 6 bases, J shed 6 bases, and the junction held 3 bases outside the gene matches. The CDR3 loop spans 13 amino acids. CDR1 is SGHTA and CDR2 is FQGNSA in the germline V gene.

The chain combines TRBV29-1 with TRBJ2-2; D might be TRBD1 (5 bases). Per the germline V gene, CDR1 is SQVTM and CDR2 is ANQGSEA. The CDR3 extends over 13 amino acids. Trimming took off 6 bases at V and 6 bases at J, with 14 bases between the two ends. CDR3 nucleotide sequence: TGCAGCGTAGCAGGGTCTGGGGCCGGGGAGCTGTTTTTT. Its protein product is CSVAGSGAGELFF.

This chain uses TRBV11-2 with TRBJ2-5; D gene uncertain. The CDR3 contains 12 residues. V was clipped by 5 bases and J by 3 bases, with 7 bases between them. In germline, CDR1 is SGHAT, CDR2 FQNNGV. The CDR3 sequence: CASSAQKETQYF. The CDR3 bases are TGTGCCAGCAGCGCACAGAAAGAGACCCAGTACTTC.

The rearrangement links TRBV4-2 to TRBJ2-7; 7 bases agree with TRBD2. CDR1 and CDR2 (germline): LGHNA, YNFKEQ. This CDR3 contains 14 residues. V trimming: 7 bases; J trimming: 0 bases; junction bases outside the gene matches: 6. The CDR3 is CASTPGLSSYEQYF. The CDR3 DNA sequence: TGTGCCAGCACTCCGGGACTAAGCTCCTACGAGCAGTACTTC.

This sequence joins TRBV28 and TRBJ2-7; tentatively, D is TRBD2 (6 bases). There are 15 residues in the CDR3. The V end lost 9 bases, the J end lost 6 bases, and 24 bases lay between the germline ends. Germline V gives CDR1 MDHEN, CDR2 SYDVKM. The CDR3 protein is CASNLPGTPLGEQYF. The CDR3, as DNA: TGTGCCAGTAACTTACCCGGGACTCCCCTCGGCGAGCAGTACTTC.

This clone occurred a few times. V and J are TRBV23-1 and TRBJ1-3, with D unclear. TRBV23-1 is assigned to the ORF class and has an uncertain function. Trimming took 1 base from V and 0 from J, leaving 10 bases between them. The CDR3 length is 16 residues. As DNA, the CDR3 is TGCGCCAGCAGTCAATGCACAGTCCCCTCTGGAAACACCATATATTTT. Translated: CASSQCTVPSGNTIYF.

This chain links TRBV5-5 with TRBJ2-3; 12 positions agree with TRBD2. The V gene end was trimmed by 2 bases and the J gene end by 0 bases; junction bases not matched to a gene: 10. Germline V CDR1 and CDR2: SGHKS, YYEKEE (reference sequence). The CDR3 length is 19 residues. CDR3 residues: CASSFGLAGGPTSTDTQYF. CDR3 in DNA: TGTGCCAGCAGCTTTGGGCTAGCGGGAGGGCCTACTAGCACAGATACGCAGTATTTT. Looking up the rest from reference TRBV5-5 and TRBJ2-3 gives the full variable domain: DAGVTQSPTHLIKTRGQQVTLRCSPISGHKSVSWYQQVLGQGPQFIFQYYEKEERGRGNFPDRFSARQFPNYSSELNVNALLLGDSALYLCASSFGLAGGPTSTDTQYFGPGTRLTVL.

The gene calls are TRBV28 and TRBJ1-3, with TRBD1 as a possible D gene (6 bases). Trimming removed 8 bases at V and 4 bases at J, with 18 bases between. The CDR3 totals 15 residues. Germline V gene data show CDR1 as MDHEN and CDR2 as SYDVKM. The CDR3 DNA reads as TGTGCCAGCTGGACCCCAGACAGGCCAGGAAACACCATATATTTT. Protein: CASWTPDRPGNTIYF. The variable domain in full, completed from reference TRBV28 and TRBJ1-3, reads DVKVTQSSRYLVKRTGEKVFLECVQDMDHENMFWYRQDPGLGLRLIYFSYDVKMKEKGDIPEGYSVSREKKERFSLILESASTNQTSMYLCASWTPDRPGNTIYFGEGSWLTVV.

V is TRBV11-2 and J is TRBJ2-7, with a tentative D call TRBD2 (6 bases). This CDR3 contains 15 residues. Germline CDR1 SGHAT, CDR2 FQNNGV. The ends were cut back, 2 bases at V and 3 bases at J, with 14 bases in the middle. As DNA, the CDR3 is TGTGCCAGCAGCTTAATGCCGGGGGACCTCTACGAGCAGTACTTC. It yields the protein CASSLMPGDLYEQYF.

The chain combines TRBV5-5 with TRBJ1-2; D is perhaps TRBD1 (6 bases). CDR1 SGHKS and CDR2 YYEKEE come from the germline V gene (reference sequence). V was cut by 5 bases and J by 5 bases, with 19 bases left in between. This CDR3 has 15 amino acids. CDR3 nucleotides: TGTGCCAGCAGATCCTCCGGGACACCTGTTTATGGCTACACCTTC. Protein sequence: CASRSSGTPVYGYTF. The variable domain in full, completed from reference TRBV5-5 and TRBJ1-2, reads DAGVTQSPTHLIKTRGQQVTLRCSPISGHKSVSWYQQVLGQGPQFIFQYYEKEERGRGNFPDRFSARQFPNYSSELNVNALLLGDSALYLCASRSSGTPVYGYTFGSGTRLTVV.